One and the same sample provided the 32 T cell receptor beta chains below, sequenced in a study of blood T cell dynamics during melanoma immunotherapy. Sequencing used immunoSEQ multiplex PCR; TCRdb keeps in-frame clones, though not all of them. Of approximately 13,000 clones listed, about 81% are singletons. Time point reported: pre-treatment baseline. Sequencing used blood, obtained from a patient treated with checkpoint blockade. The receptors were sampled from a human donor with melanoma.

The CDR3 region is CASSEVGGTNYGYTF. The CDR3 bases are TGTGCCAGCAGTGAAGTAGGGGGGACTAACTATGGCTACACCTTC. The gene calls are TRBV2 and TRBJ1-2; tentative D call: TRBD1 (6 bases). The CDR3 is 15 amino acids. Germline CDR1 reads SNHLY; CDR2 reads FYNNEI. Trimming removed 1 base from V and 0 bases from J, with 9 bases in between. The variable domain in full, with the rest retrieved from reference TRBV2 and TRBJ1-2, is EPEVTQTPSHQVTQMGQEVILRCVPISNHLYFYWYRQILGQKVEFLVSFYNNEISEKSEIFDDQFSVERPDGSNFTLKIRSTKLEDSAMYFCASSEVGGTNYGYTFGSGTRLTVV.

The chain carries TRBV4-2 and TRBJ2-2; 13 bases are a match to TRBD2. With 5 bases clipped from V and 1 base from J, the junction kept 10 bases outside the gene matches. Per the germline V gene, CDR1 is LGHNA and CDR2 is YNFKEQ. The length of the CDR3 is 19 residues. The CDR3 nucleotides are TGTGCCAGCAGCACCTCCCCGGGACTAGCGGGGAAGAACACCGGGGAGCTGTTTTTT. As protein: CASSTSPGLAGKNTGELFF.

In the case of this clone: A junction boundary mismatches the germline segment, possibly from a read error. The chain joins TRBV9 to TRBJ1-1, with D tentatively TRBD1 (6 bases). Germline CDR1 is SGDLS and CDR2 is YYNGEE. The CDR3 length is 14 residues. CDR3 in amino acids: CASSVGPGTPDAFF. The CDR3 DNA reads as TGTGCCAGCAGCGTAGGGCCGGGGACACCTGACGCTTTCTTT.

This clone has just a few counts. The chain employs TRBV6-6 and TRBJ2-7; weak D call: TRBD1 (7 bases). The CDR3 consists of 14 residues. Trimming took off 7 bases at V and 4 bases at J, with 17 bases between the two ends. Per germline, CDR1 MNHNY and CDR2 SVGAGI (reference sequence). The CDR3 region is CASTPQAGGYEQYF. CDR3 DNA: TGTGCCAGCACCCCGCAGGCAGGGGGGTACGAGCAGTACTTC.

This clone was picked up one time. This chain joins TRBV13 and TRBJ2-1; D might be TRBD1 or TRBD2, each matching 5 bases. The length of the CDR3 is 17 residues. Between the trimmed V and J ends, which lost 5 bases and 4 bases, there was a span of 21 bases. CDR1 PRHDT and CDR2 FYEKMQ come from the germline V gene (reference sequence). CDR3: CASSPRRLGPHYNEQFF. For the CDR3, the DNA is TGTGCCAGCAGCCCCCGGAGGTTGGGGCCGCATTACAATGAGCAGTTCTTC.

The chain is built from TRBV10-3 and TRBJ2-1; TRBD1 agrees at 10 bases. Germline V gene data show CDR1 as ENHRY and CDR2 as SYGVKD. The J segment lost 7 bases and the V segment lost 10 bases, leaving 22 bases of the junction unmatched. The CDR3 runs to 18 residues. The CDR3 bases are TGTGCCACGGAGTCCGGGACAGGGGCCACCATGTTTGGGAATGAGCAGTTCTTC. Its protein is CATESGTGATMFGNEQFF.

The V and J genes are TRBV10-1 and TRBJ2-1; maybe TRBD1 (5 bases). In germline, CDR1 is WNHNN, CDR2 SYGVQD (reference sequence). Trimming removed 1 base from V and 10 bases from J, with 8 bases in between. The CDR3 is made up of 12 amino acids. The CDR3 coding sequence is TGCGCCAGCAGTGAGTTATGGGGCGAGCAGTTCTTC. This encodes CASSELWGEQFF.

This chain connects TRBV4-3 to TRBJ1-4; the D gene is possibly TRBD1 (6 bases). Trimming pared 1 base from V and 2 bases from J, leaving 11 bases between. The V gene's germline CDR1 is LGHNA and CDR2 YSLEER. The length of the CDR3 is 16 residues. DNA for the CDR3: TGCGCCAGCAGCCAAGGTTTGGGGGCGACTAATGAAAAACTGTTTTTT. Protein: CASSQGLGATNEKLFF.

This clone was counted between two and nine times. V and J are TRBV7-2 and TRBJ1-1, with 11 bases fitting TRBD1. Trimming at V came to 1 base and at J to 5 bases, leaving 3 bases not matched to a gene. CDR3 size: 15 residues. Germline V CDR1 and CDR2: SGHTA, FQGNSA. This chain's CDR3 is CASSLGTGGRTEAFF. CDR3 DNA: TGTGCCAGCAGCTTAGGGACAGGGGGCAGGACTGAAGCTTTCTTT.

The genes are TRBV28 and TRBJ2-5; D ambiguous. CDR1 and CDR2 from the germline V gene are MDHEN and SYDVKM. This CDR3 is built from 15 residues. Deletions cut 1 base from V and 1 base from J, with 10 bases between. CDR3 amino acids: CASSLSSEAQETQYF. The CDR3 nucleotides read TGTGCCAGCAGTTTATCCAGCGAAGCCCAAGAGACCCAGTACTTC.

As to this clone: Other DNA sequences in the same sample also yield this CDR3. The J gene is TRBJ2-3, the V gene TRBV20-1; D remains ambiguous. V shed 6 bases and J shed 2 bases, with 6 bases lying between them. CDR1 is DFQATT and CDR2 is SNEGSKA in the germline V gene (reference sequence). This CDR3 has 11 amino acids. CDR3 nucleotide sequence: TGCAGTGCCCTTCTCACAGATACGCAGTATTTT. Its protein product is CSALLTDTQYF.

The CDR3 DNA follows: TGCAGCGTTGCATTGGGTCCTGGAAACACCATATATTTT. It specifies CSVALGPGNTIYF. This rearrangement joins TRBV29-1 to TRBJ1-3; the D is unclear. Trimming left V 4 bases short and J 2 bases short, with 9 bases between. This CDR3 region has 13 residues. Germline CDR1 reads SQVTM; CDR2 reads ANQGSEA.

This clone has a single count. V and J are TRBV28 and TRBJ1-3; D is ambiguous. The CDR3 has 12 residues. With 8 bases removed from V and 0 bases from J, the gap between germline ends came to 5 bases. CDR1 is MDHEN and CDR2 is SYDVKM in the germline V gene. CDR3 sequence (DNA): TGTGCCAGCGGGGTCTCTGGAAACACCATATATTTT. Translating it yields CASGVSGNTIYF.

The J gene is TRBJ2-2, the V gene TRBV7-3, with TRBD2 matching 15 bases. The V gene's germline CDR1 is SGHTA and CDR2 FQGTGA. The V gene end was trimmed by 2 bases and the J gene end by 8 bases; junction bases not matched to a gene: 6. The CDR3 extends over 17 amino acids. DNA for the CDR3: TGTGCCAGCAGCTTACTACGGACTAGCGGGAGGGCTGGGGAGCTGTTTTTT. This encodes CASSLLRTSGRAGELFF.

The V call is TRBV6-5, the J call TRBJ2-3; the D gene is possibly TRBD1 (6 bases). CDR3 length equals 15 residues. Germline CDR1 and CDR2: MNHEY and SVGAGI. V was pared by 8 bases and J by 0 bases, with 15 bases between. CDR3 sequence: CASGARGASTDTQYF. In DNA, the CDR3 is TGTGCCAGCGGGGCCAGGGGCGCAAGCACAGATACGCAGTATTTT.

This clone was seen once. The chain uses TRBV6-5 and TRBJ1-1; 9 nucleotides match TRBD1. Germline trimming cut 6 bases from V and 5 bases from J; bases unmatched to any gene: 10. Germline V gene data show CDR1 as MNHEY and CDR2 as SVGAGI. The CDR3 spans 15 residues. The CDR3 is CASSTGTGLLTEAFF. The CDR3 DNA sequence: TGTGCCAGCAGCACCGGGACAGGGCTTTTGACTGAAGCTTTCTTT.

The chain has TRBV6-1 and TRBJ1-3, with 9 bases that match TRBD1. This CDR3 contains 14 residues. In germline, CDR1 is MNHNS, CDR2 SASEGT. V trimming: 3 bases; J trimming: 7 bases; junction bases outside the gene matches: 4. CDR3 DNA sequence: TGTGCCAGCAGTGAGGCTGGGACAGGGAACACCATATATTTT. It codes for CASSEAGTGNTIYF.

V gene TRBV6-1 combines with J gene TRBJ1-3; D gene uncertain. The CDR3 extends over 15 amino acids. Germline V lookup: CDR1 MNHNS, CDR2 SASEGT. Trimming shortened V by 2 bases and J by 2 bases, and 10 bases separated the two germline ends. CDR3 in amino acids: CASSELGGTGNTIYF. CDR3 nucleotide sequence: TGTGCCAGCAGTGAACTCGGAGGGACTGGAAACACCATATATTTT.

The rearrangement joins TRBV21-1 to TRBJ1-3; the D call in the table, TRBD1, was not verified against the DNA. TRBV21-1 is an annotated pseudogene. The CDR3 is 18 residues long. CDR3 in amino acids: CASSATAYSRSIGNTIYF. CDR3 nucleotides: TGTGCCAGCAGCGCAACCGCGTACAGCAGGTCCATTGGAAACACCATATATTTT.

This clone showed up just a few times. The chain uses TRBV19 and TRBJ1-1; the match to TRBD1 covers 8 bases. Trimming at V came to 5 bases and at J to 4 bases, leaving 3 bases not matched to a gene. The CDR3 totals 13 residues. From germline, CDR1 is LNHDA and CDR2 SQIVND (reference sequence). The CDR3 region has the DNA TGTGCCAGTAGTGTAACAGGGGGCACTGAAGCTTTCTTT. The encoded protein is CASSVTGGTEAFF. Drawing the rest from reference TRBV19 and TRBJ1-1, the complete variable domain is DGGITQSPKYLFRKEGQNVTLSCEQNLNHDAMYWYRQDPGQGLRLIYYSQIVNDFQKGDIAEGYSVSREKKESFPLTVTSAQKNPTAFYLCASSVTGGTEAFFGQGTRLTVV.

The chain joins TRBV19 to TRBJ1-1; D remains unclear. Trimming took off 8 bases at V and 8 bases at J, with 12 bases between the two ends. The V gene's germline CDR1 is LNHDA and CDR2 SQIVND (reference sequence). The CDR3 has 11 residues. The CDR3 sequence: CASSTQAEAFF. CDR3 bases: TGTGCCAGTTCTACCCAAGCCGAAGCTTTCTTT.

The chain has TRBV28 and TRBJ1-1; 10 bases line up with TRBD1. Germline assignment: CDR1 MDHEN and CDR2 SYDVKM. The CDR3 has 14 residues. The J segment lost 5 bases and the V segment lost 6 bases, leaving 6 bases of the junction unmatched. In nucleotides, the CDR3 is TGTGCCAGCAGGACAGGGGGCGCGGGAACTGAAGCTTTCTTT. Its protein is CASRTGGAGTEAFF. Full variable domain (rest looked up from reference TRBV28 and TRBJ1-1): DVKVTQSSRYLVKRTGEKVFLECVQDMDHENMFWYRQDPGLGLRLIYFSYDVKMKEKGDIPEGYSVSREKKERFSLILESASTNQTSMYLCASRTGGAGTEAFFGQGTRLTVV.

There are a few counts of this clone. V is TRBV7-2 and J is TRBJ2-1, with 13 bases lining up with TRBD2. The CDR3 loop spans 14 amino acids. Per germline, CDR1 SGHTA and CDR2 FQGNSA. Unmatched junction bases numbered 5, after V lost 8 bases and J lost 7 bases. The CDR3 sequence is CASSTSGRLNEQFF. CDR3 coding DNA: TGTGCCAGCTCGACTAGCGGGAGGTTAAATGAGCAGTTCTTC.

The chain employs TRBV19 and TRBJ1-1, with D possibly being TRBD1 (5 bases). V lost 9 bases to trimming and J lost 0 bases, with 11 bases between them. The CDR3 totals 13 residues. The germline CDR1 and CDR2 sequences are LNHDA and SQIVND (reference sequence). In nucleotides, the CDR3 is TGTGCCAGCAGCCTAGGGGTGAACACTGAAGCTTTCTTT. Its translation: CASSLGVNTEAFF. The entire variable domain, with the rest obtained from reference TRBV19 and TRBJ1-1, is as follows: DGGITQSPKYLFRKEGQNVTLSCEQNLNHDAMYWYRQDPGQGLRLIYYSQIVNDFQKGDIAEGYSVSREKKESFPLTVTSAQKNPTAFYLCASSLGVNTEAFFGQGTRLTVV.

The rearrangement joins TRBV10-3 to TRBJ1-5; D remains unclear. The germline CDR1 and CDR2 sequences are ENHRY and SYGVKD. The CDR3 totals 16 residues. V was trimmed by 0 bases and J by 0 bases, leaving 9 bases between them. The CDR3 nucleotides read TGTGCCATCAGTGAGTCTTCGAAAAATAGCAATCAGCCCCAGCATTTT. It specifies CAISESSKNSNQPQHF.

There are a few counts of this clone. The V call is TRBV13, the J call TRBJ2-5, with 8 bases that match TRBD1. J was trimmed by 5 bases and V by 8 bases; bases with no gene match: 16. Germline V gene lookup returns CDR1 PRHDT and CDR2 FYEKMQ (reference sequence). The CDR3 contains 16 residues. The CDR3 region has the DNA TGTGCCAGCGTCAAGGCCCGGGACAGGTCGAAGGAGACCCAGTACTTC. Its protein product is CASVKARDRSKETQYF. The full variable domain, with the rest looked up from reference TRBV13 and TRBJ2-5, is AAGVIQSPRHLIKEKRETATLKCYPIPRHDTVYWYQQGPGQDPQFLISFYEKMQSDKGSIPDRFSAQQFSDYHSELNMSSLELGDSALYFCASVKARDRSKETQYFGPGTRLLVL.

The chain is built from TRBV28 and TRBJ1-4, with D unclear. V dropped 6 bases and J dropped 8 bases, with 19 bases sitting between them. Germline CDR1 MDHEN, CDR2 SYDVKM. The CDR3 has 15 amino acids. This CDR3 is CASSPLRTPGEKLFF. As DNA, the CDR3 is TGTGCCAGCAGCCCGCTCCGGACCCCGGGGGAAAAACTGTTTTTT. The whole variable domain, remainder taken from reference TRBV28 and TRBJ1-4, is DVKVTQSSRYLVKRTGEKVFLECVQDMDHENMFWYRQDPGLGLRLIYFSYDVKMKEKGDIPEGYSVSREKKERFSLILESASTNQTSMYLCASSPLRTPGEKLFFGSGTQLSVL.

The rearrangement links TRBV30 to TRBJ2-1, with 10 bases fitting TRBD2. V lost 0 bases, J lost 7 bases, and 6 bases stayed unmatched. This CDR3 has 15 amino acids. Germline values: CDR1 GTSNPN, CDR2 SVGIG (reference sequence). CDR3: CAWSVPSGSRNEQFF. The CDR3 nucleotides are TGTGCCTGGAGTGTCCCTAGCGGGAGTAGGAATGAGCAGTTCTTC.

The V and J genes are TRBV18 and TRBJ2-7, with 9 positions matching TRBD1. The CDR3 spans 16 residues. V was pared by 3 bases and J by 3 bases, with 9 bases of the junction left unmatched. Germline loops: CDR1 KGHSH, CDR2 LQKENI. This CDR3 is CASSPTPGTGSYEQYF. CDR3 sequence (DNA): TGTGCCAGCTCACCGACTCCCGGGACAGGGAGCTACGAGCAGTACTTC.

V and J are TRBV19 and TRBJ1-2, with 8 bases lining up with TRBD1. This CDR3 is 16 amino acids long. Germline assignment: CDR1 LNHDA and CDR2 SQIVND (reference sequence). With 8 bases clipped from V and 5 bases from J, the junction kept 16 bases outside the gene matches. The CDR3 sequence is CASETGTGLHKYGYTF. The CDR3 nucleotides are TGTGCCAGTGAGACCGGGACAGGACTCCACAAATATGGCTACACCTTC.

V gene TRBV28 combines with J gene TRBJ2-3; D may correspond to TRBD1 or TRBD2 (7 bases each). With 8 bases removed from V and 1 base from J, the gap between germline ends came to 22 bases. CDR3 length equals 17 residues. Germline-derived CDR1 and CDR2 are MDHEN and SYDVKM. CDR3 coding DNA: TGTGCCAGCCCTCCGGCAGGGGGTCGGGGGGGCACAGATACGCAGTATTTT. Protein: CASPPAGGRGGTDTQYF. The whole variable domain, filled in from reference TRBV28 and TRBJ2-3, reads DVKVTQSSRYLVKRTGEKVFLECVQDMDHENMFWYRQDPGLGLRLIYFSYDVKMKEKGDIPEGYSVSREKKERFSLILESASTNQTSMYLCASPPAGGRGGTDTQYFGPGTRLTVL.

The V gene is TRBV19, the J gene TRBJ2-5; 7 bases are shared with TRBD2. V lost 1 base, J lost 5 bases, and 10 bases stayed unmatched. CDR1 LNHDA and CDR2 SQIVND come from the germline V gene (reference sequence). The CDR3 extends over 16 amino acids. CDR3 in DNA: TGTGCCAGTAGTATAGTCCCTCCGGGGAGGGGTGAGACCCAGTACTTC. Protein product: CASSIVPPGRGETQYF.